The 30 T cell receptor beta chains below were found in one sample sequenced in a study of T cells in Graves' hyperthyroidism and ophthalmopathy. RNA transcripts gave rise to amplified TCR beta CDR3 regions. The HTBI primer set drove a first-round RT-PCR of the TCR CDR3. One entry per CDR3 protein, called by TCRdb with MiXCR from the multiplex PCR reads. Here the sample spans about 380,000 distinct CDR3 sequences, about 15% being singletons. The sequencing input was blood. The receptors were gathered from a woman aged 55-70 years with Graves' hyperthyroidism.

This chain's CDR3 is CASSEPGQALGETQYF. In DNA form, the CDR3 reads TGTGCCAGCAGTGAGCCTGGACAGGCCTTGGGAGAGACCCAGTACTTC. The chain has TRBV6-1 and TRBJ2-5, with 7 bases identical to TRBD1. Germline CDR1 is MNHNS and CDR2 is SASEGT. CDR3 length: 16 residues. V was pared by 3 bases and J by 4 bases, with 11 bases of the junction left unmatched.

This clonotype was counted ten times or more. The rearrangement uses TRBV11-3 and TRBJ2-1, with 14 bases aligning to TRBD2. This CDR3 has 15 amino acids. V trimming: 5 bases; J trimming: 9 bases; junction bases outside the gene matches: 6. From germline, CDR1 is SGHNT and CDR2 YENEEA. CDR3 residues: CASSPGLAGGFEQFF. CDR3 DNA sequence: TGTGCCAGCAGCCCCGGACTAGCGGGAGGTTTTGAGCAGTTCTTC.

This clonotype was detected ten times or more. The gene calls are TRBV24-1 and TRBJ2-3; 8 nucleotides agree with TRBD1. The J segment lost 1 base and the V segment lost 4 bases, leaving 0 bases of the junction unmatched. Per the germline V gene, CDR1 is KGHDR and CDR2 is SFDVKD. This CDR3 region has 14 residues. The CDR3 DNA reads as TGTGCCACCAGTGAGGACAGGGGCACAGATACGCAGTATTTT. This codes for CATSEDRGTDTQYF.

V gene TRBV5-1 combines with J gene TRBJ1-2, with a possible D match to TRBD1 (6 bases). Germline V gives CDR1 SGHRS, CDR2 YFSETQ. V was trimmed by 3 bases and J by 6 bases, leaving 18 bases between them. This CDR3 spans 15 amino acids. The CDR3 nucleotides read TGCGCCAGCAGCTCCGGATGGGACATCGGAAATGGCTACACCTTC. It encodes CASSSGWDIGNGYTF.

This clonotype has ten or more counts. The V and J genes are TRBV5-1 and TRBJ1-1, with D hard to call. Trimming shortened V by 4 bases and J by 1 base, and 11 bases separated the two germline ends. In germline, CDR1 is SGHRS, CDR2 YFSETQ. CDR3 length: 14 residues. The CDR3 sequence: CASSPNRQNTEAFF. DNA of the CDR3: TGCGCCAGCAGCCCGAACAGACAGAACACTGAAGCTTTCTTT.

There are a few counts of this clonotype. The rearrangement uses TRBV4-2 and TRBJ2-2, with 7 bases aligning to TRBD1. The CDR3 runs to 15 residues. The J segment lost 2 bases and the V segment lost 4 bases, leaving 4 bases of the junction unmatched. CDR1 is LGHNA, CDR2 YNFKEQ, per germline. CDR3 protein: CASSLGQINTGELFF. CDR3 nucleotide sequence: TGTGCCAGCAGCCTGGGACAGATTAACACCGGGGAGCTGTTTTTT.

Only a few counts were recorded for this clonotype. The V gene is TRBV19, the J gene TRBJ2-7, with D tentatively TRBD2 (5 bases). The germline V gene encodes CDR1 LNHDA and CDR2 SQIVND (reference sequence). V lost 5 bases and J lost 4, with 12 bases in between. This CDR3 region has 13 residues. The CDR3 reads CASSSGDLYEQYF. The CDR3, as DNA: TGTGCCAGTAGTTCCGGGGATTTATACGAGCAGTACTTC. Full variable domain (missing parts from reference TRBV19 and TRBJ2-7): DGGITQSPKYLFRKEGQNVTLSCEQNLNHDAMYWYRQDPGQGLRLIYYSQIVNDFQKGDIAEGYSVSREKKESFPLTVTSAQKNPTAFYLCASSSGDLYEQYFGPGTRLTVT.

V and J are TRBV7-3 and TRBJ2-1; 7 bases line up with TRBD2. Losses at the gene ends were 4 bases for V and 10 bases for J; bases not matched to a gene: 19. CDR1 and CDR2 from the germline V gene are SGHTA and FQGTGA. This CDR3 has 17 amino acids. CDR3 protein: CASSSTLRDYRPREQFF. The CDR3 bases are TGTGCCAGCAGCTCCACCCTCCGGGACTACCGACCCCGGGAGCAGTTCTTC.

This clonotype was recorded a few times. The chain carries TRBV27 and TRBJ1-1; D is perhaps TRBD1 (5 bases). The CDR3 contains 15 residues. With 3 bases removed from V and 3 bases from J, the gap between germline ends came to 14 bases. Germline CDR1 and CDR2: MNHEY and SMNVEV (reference sequence). CDR3 loop: CASSFDRGGDTEAFF. In nucleotides, the CDR3 is TGTGCCAGCAGTTTCGACCGGGGGGGTGACACTGAAGCTTTCTTT.

This clonotype was counted many times. The chain is built from TRBV28 and TRBJ2-1, with D tentatively TRBD2 (5 bases). Between the trimmed V and J ends, which lost 6 bases and 9 bases, there was a span of 18 bases. CDR1 is MDHEN and CDR2 is SYDVKM in the germline V gene. The CDR3 is 14 residues long. The CDR3 sequence is CASRSEGPVFEQFF. CDR3 nucleotides: TGTGCCAGCAGATCCGAGGGCCCGGTTTTTGAGCAGTTCTTC. Full variable domain (outside the CDR3, taken from reference TRBV28 and TRBJ2-1): DVKVTQSSRYLVKRTGEKVFLECVQDMDHENMFWYRQDPGLGLRLIYFSYDVKMKEKGDIPEGYSVSREKKERFSLILESASTNQTSMYLCASRSEGPVFEQFFGPGTRLTVL.

Ten or more counts support this clonotype. The genes are TRBV2 and TRBJ2-1, with 8 positions matching TRBD2. Germline V gene data show CDR1 as SNHLY and CDR2 as FYNNEI. V was clipped by 1 base and J by 8 bases; unmatched bases: 4. The CDR3 is 14 residues long. The CDR3 sequence: CASSEGGLVHEQFF. The CDR3 bases are TGTGCCAGCAGTGAAGGGGGACTAGTCCATGAGCAGTTCTTC.

This clonotype was picked up a small number of times. The chain combines TRBV5-4 with TRBJ2-2, with a possible D match to TRBD2 (6 bases). CDR3 length: 16 amino acids. The germline CDR1 and CDR2 sequences are SGHNT and YYREEE (reference sequence). V was shortened by 4 bases and J by 7 bases, with 20 bases between the two germline ends. Here the CDR3 DNA reads TGTGCCAGCAGCACACTTCTCGGGAGTGGGAACGGGGAGCTGTTTTTT. Protein: CASSTLLGSGNGELFF. The complete variable domain, with remaining parts taken from reference TRBV5-4 and TRBJ2-2, reads ETGVTQSPTHLIKTRGQQVTLRCSSQSGHNTVSWYQQALGQGPQFIFQYYREEENGRGNFPPRFSGLQFPNYSSELNVNALELDDSALYLCASSTLLGSGNGELFFGEGSRLTVL.

Regarding this clonotype: Just one base apart from a much larger clone, this may be a read error. The V gene is TRBV7-9, the J gene TRBJ2-1; no clear D. CDR1 is SEHNR and CDR2 is FQNEAQ in the germline V gene (reference sequence). This CDR3 is built from 15 residues. CDR3 sequence reads: CASSPRRNPYSEQFF. DNA for the CDR3: TGTGCCAGCAGCCCCCGTCGGAATCCCTACAGTGAGCAGTTCTTC. The full variable domain, its missing parts supplied by reference TRBV7-9 and TRBJ2-1, is DTGVSQNPRHKITKRGQNVTFRCDPISEHNRLYWYRQTLGQGPEFLTYFQNEAQLEKSRLLSDRFSAERPKGSFSTLEIQRTEQGDSAMYLCASSPRRNPYSEQFFGPGTRLTVL.

This clonotype was seen repeatedly, ten times or more. The chain recombines TRBV27 with TRBJ2-2; 8 nucleotides agree with TRBD1. The CDR3 loop spans 19 amino acids. The V gene end was trimmed by 3 bases and the J gene end by 1 base; junction bases not matched to a gene: 13. Germline V lookup: CDR1 MNHEY, CDR2 SMNVEV (reference sequence). DNA of the CDR3: TGTGCCAGCAGTTTTAGAGGTTGGCGAACAGGGGGGAACACCGGGGAGCTGTTTTTT. Its protein is CASSFRGWRTGGNTGELFF.

Ten or more counts support this clonotype. The genes are TRBV20-1 and TRBJ1-2; D is ambiguous. The CDR3 totals 14 residues. Trimming took 0 bases from V and 7 from J, leaving 15 bases between them. Germline V gene sequence: CDR1 DFQATT, CDR2 SNEGSKA (reference sequence). The CDR3 nucleotides are TGCAGTGCTAGAGACCCACAGAGGCCGGTTGGCTACACCTTC. It encodes CSARDPQRPVGYTF.

This clonotype showed up many times. CDR3: CASSPYRVETDTQYF. The CDR3 DNA reads as TGTGCCAGCAGTCCGTACAGGGTAGAGACAGATACGCAGTATTTT. The chain employs TRBV27 and TRBJ2-3, with a tentative D call TRBD1 (6 bases). Per the germline V gene, CDR1 is MNHEY and CDR2 is SMNVEV (reference sequence). The V gene lost 5 bases and the J gene lost 3 bases, with 15 bases spanning the gap. This CDR3 spans 15 amino acids.

This clonotype was observed many times. The genes are TRBV10-3 and TRBJ2-7; perhaps TRBD2 as D (5 bases). CDR1 is ENHRY and CDR2 is SYGVKD in the germline V gene. V lost 3 bases and J lost 2, with 11 bases in between. This CDR3 is 14 amino acids long. CDR3 bases: TGTGCCATCAGTGATTCTAGCTATACCTACGAGCAGTACTTC. This encodes CAISDSSYTYEQYF.

This clonotype was recorded many times. This chain links TRBV18 with TRBJ2-3; TRBD2 matches 7 bases. Germline CDR1 is KGHSH and CDR2 is LQKENI. This CDR3 is built from 15 residues. V lost 5 bases and J lost 3; bases outside the gene matches: 8. CDR3 region: CASSLRETGTDTQYF. In nucleotides, the CDR3 is TGTGCCAGCTCATTGCGGGAGACGGGGACAGATACGCAGTATTTT.

The J gene is TRBJ2-2, the V gene TRBV24-1; 7 nucleotides align to TRBD2. The CDR3 covers 15 residues. Germline-derived CDR1 and CDR2 are KGHDR and SFDVKD. J was trimmed by 6 bases and V by 0 bases; bases with no gene match: 3. CDR3 bases: TGTGCCACCAGTGATTTGCGGCGGGAGCCCGGGGAGCTGTTTTTT. Translating gives CATSDLRREPGELFF.

This clonotype was picked up many times. The genes are TRBV30 and TRBJ1-2; D gene unclear. The length of the CDR3 is 12 residues. Germline lookup yields CDR1 GTSNPN and CDR2 SVGIG (reference sequence). The V end lost 4 bases, the J end lost 4 bases, and 10 bases lay between the germline ends. The CDR3 loop is CAWMRGGYGYTF. DNA of the CDR3: TGTGCCTGGATGCGGGGTGGCTATGGCTACACCTTC.

This clonotype has ten or more counts. V and J are TRBV5-1 and TRBJ2-7; TRBD1 matches at 10 bases. The germline CDR1 and CDR2 sequences are SGHRS and YFSETQ. Losses at the gene ends were 0 bases for V and 3 bases for J; bases not matched to a gene: 3. CDR3 length: 15 amino acids. For the CDR3, the DNA is TGCGCCAGCAGCTTGGGACAGGGGGCCTTCTACGAGCAGTACTTC. The encoded protein is CASSLGQGAFYEQYF.

Many counts were recorded for this clonotype. V is TRBV10-3 and J is TRBJ1-5; D unresolved. The CDR3 extends over 13 amino acids. Germline-derived CDR1 and CDR2 are ENHRY and SYGVKD. The V and J ends lost 3 bases and 7 bases respectively, with 10 bases between them. Here the CDR3 reads CAISEGRQQPQHF. The CDR3 DNA follows: TGTGCCATCAGTGAAGGTCGACAACAGCCCCAGCATTTT.

In this sample, this clonotype turned up many times. This sequence joins TRBV2 and TRBJ2-2; D gene ambiguous. CDR1 is SNHLY and CDR2 is FYNNEI in the germline V gene. Trimming stripped 6 bases from V and 3 bases from J, with 8 bases between. This CDR3 is built from 13 residues. For the CDR3, the DNA is TGTGCCAGCAGCGGGCAAGACACCGGGGAGCTGTTTTTT. This codes for CASSGQDTGELFF.

The chain combines TRBV12-3 or TRBV12-4 with TRBJ2-7; 8 nucleotides align to TRBD1. V was pared by 5 bases and J by 2 bases, with 5 bases of the junction left unmatched. There are 14 residues in the CDR3. The CDR3 spells CASSTGGPTYEQYF. The CDR3 DNA is TGTGCCAGCAGTACAGGGGGGCCCACCTACGAGCAGTACTTC.

In its sample, this clonotype was seen many times. This chain joins TRBV11-2 and TRBJ2-6; D perhaps matches TRBD1 (5 bases). Germline V gives CDR1 SGHAT, CDR2 FQNNGV. This CDR3 has 15 amino acids. V was clipped by 4 bases and J by 4 bases, with 11 bases between them. CDR3 sequence reads: CASSSRVVGANVLTF. The CDR3 DNA follows: TGTGCCAGCAGCTCCAGGGTGGTGGGGGCCAACGTCCTGACTTTC.

To note about this clonotype: It may be a read error: a sequence one base away is much more abundant. The rearrangement links TRBV7-9 to TRBJ2-7; D perhaps matches TRBD2 (6 bases). Looked up from germline, CDR1 is SEHNR and CDR2 is FQNEAQ (reference sequence). The CDR3 has 15 residues. The CDR3 protein is CANSLMDYGWYEQYF. The CDR3 bases are TGTGCCAACAGCTTAATGGACTATGGGTGGTACGAGCAGTACTTC.

This clonotype was seen ten or more times. CDR3 sequence (DNA): TGCAGTGCTCAACGTCCTTCAGGGGTCACTGAAGCTTTCTTT. Its translation: CSAQRPSGVTEAFF. J is TRBJ1-1 and V is TRBV20-1; D may be TRBD1 (6 bases). CDR1 and CDR2 (germline): DFQATT, SNEGSKA (reference sequence). The CDR3 is 14 residues long. Trimming removed 5 bases at V and 4 bases at J, with 17 bases between.

In its sample, this clonotype was seen many times. The chain combines TRBV7-9 with TRBJ2-7; possibly TRBD2 for D (7 bases). Germline lookup yields CDR1 SEHNR and CDR2 FQNEAQ (reference sequence). V was cut by 5 bases and J by 6 bases, with 17 bases left in between. This CDR3 has 14 residues. CDR3 residues: CASSVGRGQSEQYF. The CDR3 DNA reads as TGTGCCAGCAGCGTGGGGCGGGGGCAGTCCGAGCAGTACTTC. The full variable domain, in which reference TRBV7-9 and TRBJ2-7 provide the parts outside the CDR3, is DTGVSQNPRHKITKRGQNVTFRCDPISEHNRLYWYRQTLGQGPEFLTYFQNEAQLEKSRLLSDRFSAERPKGSFSTLEIQRTEQGDSAMYLCASSVGRGQSEQYFGPGTRLTVT.

This clonotype was picked up a small number of times. This rearrangement joins TRBV4-1 to TRBJ2-5; TRBD1 is a possible D gene (6 bases). This CDR3 spans 14 amino acids. The germline gives CDR1 MGHRA, CDR2 YSYEKL. V was cut by 3 bases and J by 5 bases, with 13 bases left in between. CDR3 DNA: TGCGCCAGCAGCCACAGGGGAACGAGGGAGACCCAGTACTTC. Its protein is CASSHRGTRETQYF.

This clonotype was seen ten or more times. The chain links TRBV2 to TRBJ2-7; possibly TRBD1 for D (5 bases). Trimming cost V 5 bases and J 5 bases, with 13 bases left between them. The CDR3 totals 13 residues. Germline-derived CDR1 and CDR2 are SNHLY and FYNNEI. The CDR3 coding sequence is TGTGCCAGCAGTTGGCAGGGAAGCCACGAGCAGTACTTC. It codes for CASSWQGSHEQYF.